This T cell receptor (beta chain) came from a study of blood T cell repertoires in COVID-19 (dated by TCRdb to about 2020). Regarding the complete study: Samples from collaborators originated in the United States, Italy and Spain and spanned both the acute and convalescent phases of COVID-19. Nearly every sample came with metadata listing a de-identified subject ID, COVID-19 status, age in years and sex. Deeply sampled blood TCRbeta repertoires from subjects exposed to, actively infected with, or recovered from COVID-19 were included in the dataset. Where available, HLA class I and class II types were obtained from metadata supplied by the sample provider rather than from assay-based typing. The repertoires were released in a freely available public database intended as a resource for research on the immune response to SARS-CoV-2. Samples came from the ongoing ImmuneRACE study (first 160 participants) plus 1,254 subjects from 6 global collaborators. The prospective study material was composed of cDNA or gDNA derived from T cells, B-cell-depleted T cells, or PBMCs.

What the study reported, not specific to this receptor: Clinical and demographic metadata were provided uncurated, with the amount varying by source and participant.

Points on this clone: Its cognate antigen has yet to be identified. Base-call qualities are not available, and no considerably larger clone is one nucleotide away.

Participants in the prospective study were aged roughly 18 to 95 years, lived in 20 to 25 United States geographic areas, and enrolled through a virtual design. In the prospective study, cohorts were assigned on the basis of participant-reported clinical history obtained from a screening survey and a study questionnaire. For ImmuneRACE Cohort 3, a participant was defined as recovered based on two consecutive negative NP/OP PCR tests, clearance by a healthcare professional, or resolution of symptoms. In the prospective study, whole blood, serum and a nasopharyngeal or oropharyngeal swab were collected from each participant by mobile phlebotomists. Over a 2-month period, participants in the prospective study had the option of providing additional blood draws and questionnaires. Prospective study blood samples were shipped either frozen or at room temperature before DNA extraction. The immunoSEQ Assay, a bias-controlled multiplex PCR, was used to amplify TCRbeta CDR3 regions from genomic DNA. The paper's data handling went like this. Nucleated cell counts per sample were estimated from amplification of reference gene primers within the assay. Sequence reads were collapsed and filtered to measure the absolute abundance of every unique TCRbeta CDR3 rearrangement. For each sample, productive Simpson clonality was calculated as the square root of Simpson's diversity index across productive rearrangements. TCRdb obtained this table from immuneACCESS and retained in-frame rearrangements with V and J assigned. These tables miss some clones; where compared with another copy, unresolved V genes account for less than half of the shortfall, and the remainder is unexplained. The V and J calls and clone size were taken over from that table, and D and trimming were inferred from the DNA. Here the sample has fewer than 300,000 clones; approximately 81% occur a single time. The ten largest make up roughly 2.5% of the sample.

Trimming costs V 3 bases and J 0 bases, and their ends lie 15 bases apart. The CDR3 goes from the cysteine to the phenylalanine over 17 residues. Just the 51-base CDR3 DNA is kept, in frame starting at base 1. Taken from the germline V gene, the CDR1 and CDR2 loops are SGDLS and YYNGEE. This receptor was taken from a woman aged 45 to 65 who had recovered from COVID-19. The specimen was PBMCs or T cells enriched from blood (not recorded which). Rearrangement joined TRBV9 to TRBJ2-2; matching of 5 bases hints at TRBD1 as the D gene. The bases are TGTGCCAGCAGCGCCACCCGGACATTCGCGAACACCGGGGAGCTGTTTTTT. Its amino acids are CASSATRTFANTGELFF.